This record concerns one TCR beta chain sequence. Its antigen is undetermined. The CDR3 has 16 amino acids. Per germline, CDR1 LGHNA and CDR2 YSLEER. V lost 1 base to trimming and J lost 6 bases, with 16 bases between them. Primers for the PCR totalled 60 Vbeta and 13 Jbeta. Profiling relied on immunoSEQ multiplex PCR, and the TCRdb table lists in-frame clones only, not all of them. The sample consists of around 97,000 clones, approximately 66% of them appearing once. The data stem from a study of cytomegalovirus exposure and HLA in healthy donors. Overall study: Inside one of the first data releases sat around 86 million unique TCRs taken from HLA-typed donors. Caucasian-associated ancestry cluster membership applied to approximately 81% of around 400 genotyped donors.

Overall study findings and caveats: Sequencing probably produced one cluster of sequence variants that were highly shared.

The rearrangement links TRBV4-3 to TRBJ2-1; the D gene is possibly TRBD1 (6 bases). Source material: PBMCs. This TCR was sampled from a woman aged 45-65 years in good health and CMV-seronegative. The CDR3 sequence: CASSQGTALGINEQFF. CDR3 nucleotides: TGCGCCAGCAGCCAAGGGACAGCTCTAGGGATCAATGAGCAGTTCTTC.